This T cell receptor beta chain is drawn from a study of blood T cell repertoires in COVID-19. The protocol was immunoSEQ multiplex PCR, while the TCRdb copy is restricted to in-frame clones and leaves out a portion. Altogether 200,000 to 300,000 clones are present, roughly 76% being singletons, with the ten largest covering roughly 7.4%. V was trimmed by 6 bases and J by 0 bases, leaving 11 bases between them. CDR1 and CDR2 (germline): KGHDR, SFDVKD. The CDR3 sequence is 15 residues long. The J gene is TRBJ2-1, the V gene TRBV24-1; possible D gene TRBD2, 6 bases. Sequencing used peripheral blood. This clonotype was obtained from a woman of 80 years or more with COVID-19, enrolled during active disease. The chain's CDR3 is CATSLRGNSYNEQFF. DNA of the CDR3: TGTGCCACCAGTCTACGGGGGAACTCCTACAATGAGCAGTTCTTC.